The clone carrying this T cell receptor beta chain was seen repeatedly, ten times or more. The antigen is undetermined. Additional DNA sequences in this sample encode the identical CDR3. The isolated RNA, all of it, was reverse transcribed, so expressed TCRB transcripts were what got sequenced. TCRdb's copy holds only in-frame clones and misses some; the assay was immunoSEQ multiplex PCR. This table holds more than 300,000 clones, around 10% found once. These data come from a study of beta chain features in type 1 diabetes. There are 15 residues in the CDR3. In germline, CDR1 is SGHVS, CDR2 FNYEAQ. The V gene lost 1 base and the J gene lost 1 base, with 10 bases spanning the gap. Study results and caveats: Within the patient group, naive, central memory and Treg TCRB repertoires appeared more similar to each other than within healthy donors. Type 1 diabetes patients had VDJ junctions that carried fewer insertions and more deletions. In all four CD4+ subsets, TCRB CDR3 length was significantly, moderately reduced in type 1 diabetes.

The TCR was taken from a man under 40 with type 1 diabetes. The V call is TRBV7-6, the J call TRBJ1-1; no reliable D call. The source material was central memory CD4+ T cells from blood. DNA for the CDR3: TGTGCCAGCAGCTTAGGTCGGGTCCCGAACACTGAAGCTTTCTTT. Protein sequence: CASSLGRVPNTEAFF.